This record covers a single T cell receptor beta chain. The data were obtained in a study of T cells in Graves' hyperthyroidism and ophthalmopathy. About the research overall: Peripheral blood specimens were obtained at initial diagnosis, prior to any treatment.

This CDR3 comprises 16 residues. The germline V gene has CDR1 MDHEN and CDR2 SYDVKM. Trimming at V came to 2 bases and at J to 4 bases, leaving 8 bases not matched to a gene. The TCR beta CDR3 regions underwent amplification using RNA transcripts as the source. The TCR CDR3 was amplified in a first-round RT-PCR using the HTBI primer set. TCRdb processed the multiplex PCR reads anew with MiXCR; each CDR3 protein has one entry. This table holds hundreds of thousands of distinct CDR3 sequences, about 16% found once. The clonotype originates from a young woman with Graves' ophthalmopathy. Input material: blood. V and J are TRBV28 and TRBJ2-1; 7 nucleotides align to TRBD1. Written as DNA, the CDR3 is TGTGCCAGCAGTTTAAGGGTAGGGGGCTTTTACAATGAGCAGTTCTTC. Its protein is CASSLRVGGFYNEQFF.